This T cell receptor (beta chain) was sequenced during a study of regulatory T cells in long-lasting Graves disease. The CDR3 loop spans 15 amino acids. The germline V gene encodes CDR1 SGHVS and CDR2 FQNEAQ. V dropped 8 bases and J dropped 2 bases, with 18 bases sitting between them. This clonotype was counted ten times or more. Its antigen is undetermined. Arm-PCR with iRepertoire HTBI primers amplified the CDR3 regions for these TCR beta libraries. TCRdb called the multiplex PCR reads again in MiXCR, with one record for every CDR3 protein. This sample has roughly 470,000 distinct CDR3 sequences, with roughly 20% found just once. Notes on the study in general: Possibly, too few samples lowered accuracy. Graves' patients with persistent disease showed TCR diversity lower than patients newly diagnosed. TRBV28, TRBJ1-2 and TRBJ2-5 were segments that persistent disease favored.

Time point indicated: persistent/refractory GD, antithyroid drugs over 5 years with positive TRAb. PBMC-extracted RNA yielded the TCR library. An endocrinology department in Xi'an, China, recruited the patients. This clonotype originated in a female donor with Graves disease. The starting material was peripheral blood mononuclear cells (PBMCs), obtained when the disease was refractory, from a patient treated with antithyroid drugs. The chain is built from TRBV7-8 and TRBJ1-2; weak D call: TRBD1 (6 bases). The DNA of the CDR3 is TGTGCCAGCGGAGGGGGGCTCCCGGGGAACTATGGCTACACCTTC. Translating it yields CASGGGLPGNYGYTF.